This T cell receptor beta chain was documented in a study of OX40 agonist ivuxolimab in advanced cancers. On this clone itself: Its antigen is currently unknown.

Study-wide points: At 0.1 to 3.0 mg/kg, clonal expansion of CD4+ and CD8+ blood T cells had occurred by week 6.

Germline CDR1 is MNHEY and CDR2 is SMNVEV (reference sequence). V shed 2 bases and J shed 2 bases, with 4 bases lying between them. The CDR3 is made up of 13 amino acids. This table comes from immunoSEQ multiplex PCR, and its TCRdb copy is limited to in-frame clones, with some not included. The profile shows 20,000 to 25,000 clones, 80% to 85% of them singletons. The chain uses TRBV27 and TRBJ2-1; no firm D call. This receptor was identified in an adult with an advanced solid tumor such as melanoma, head and neck, liver or kidney cancer. The specimen was CD4+ or CD8+ T cells sorted from blood, collected in a trial of the OX40 agonist ivuxolimab. CDR3 nucleotides: TGTGCCAGCAGTTTACTAGCCTACAATGAGCAGTTCTTC. This encodes CASSLLAYNEQFF.